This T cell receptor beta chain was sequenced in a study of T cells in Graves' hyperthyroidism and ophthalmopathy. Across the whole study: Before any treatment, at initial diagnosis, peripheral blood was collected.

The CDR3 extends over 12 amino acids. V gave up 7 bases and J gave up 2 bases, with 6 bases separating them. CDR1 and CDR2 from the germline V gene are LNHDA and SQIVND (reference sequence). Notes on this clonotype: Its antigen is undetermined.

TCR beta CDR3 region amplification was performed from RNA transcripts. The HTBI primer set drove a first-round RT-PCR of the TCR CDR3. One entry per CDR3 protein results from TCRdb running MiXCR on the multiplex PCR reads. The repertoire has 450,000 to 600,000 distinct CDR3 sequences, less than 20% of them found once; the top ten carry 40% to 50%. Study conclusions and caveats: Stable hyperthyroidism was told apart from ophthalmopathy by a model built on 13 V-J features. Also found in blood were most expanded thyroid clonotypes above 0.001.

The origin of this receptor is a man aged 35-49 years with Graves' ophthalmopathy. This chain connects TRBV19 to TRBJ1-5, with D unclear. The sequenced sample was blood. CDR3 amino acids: CASMRGNQPQHF. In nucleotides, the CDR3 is TGTGCCAGTATGCGGGGCAATCAGCCCCAGCATTTT.